This T cell receptor beta chain was recorded in a study of blood T cell repertoires in COVID-19. Overall study context: PBMCs, B-cell-depleted T cells, or T cells provided the cDNA or gDNA that made up the material.

Original data processing: Reference gene primers were amplified, and this amplification served to estimate nucleated cell counts. Measured with immunoSEQ multiplex PCR; TCRdb has only the in-frame clones, and not every one. The DNA gave D and trimming, while V, J and clone size come from that table. The sample contains about 64,000 clones, more than 75% of which appear only once. Enrollees, about 18 to 89 years old, lived in 20 to 25 US areas. Either two negative PCRs, clearance, or symptom resolution qualified Cohort 3 donors as recovered. CDR3 length equals 13 residues. Germline CDR1 is KGHSH and CDR2 is LQKENI. Trimming shortened V by 3 bases and J by 4 bases, and 8 bases separated the two germline ends.

V usage is TRBV18 and J usage is TRBJ2-3; D uncertain. The TCR sequence derives from a middle-aged woman who had recovered from COVID-19. Sequencing used PBMCs or T cells enriched from blood (not recorded which). The CDR3: CASSPSLADTQYF. CDR3 DNA: TGTGCCAGCTCACCTAGCCTCGCAGATACGCAGTATTTT. Full variable domain (outside the CDR3, taken from reference TRBV18 and TRBJ2-3): NAGVMQNPRHLVRRRGQEARLRCSPMKGHSHVYWYRQLPEEGLKFMVYLQKENIIDESGMPKERFSAEFPKEGPSILRIQQVVRGDSAAYFCASSPSLADTQYFGPGTRLTVL.